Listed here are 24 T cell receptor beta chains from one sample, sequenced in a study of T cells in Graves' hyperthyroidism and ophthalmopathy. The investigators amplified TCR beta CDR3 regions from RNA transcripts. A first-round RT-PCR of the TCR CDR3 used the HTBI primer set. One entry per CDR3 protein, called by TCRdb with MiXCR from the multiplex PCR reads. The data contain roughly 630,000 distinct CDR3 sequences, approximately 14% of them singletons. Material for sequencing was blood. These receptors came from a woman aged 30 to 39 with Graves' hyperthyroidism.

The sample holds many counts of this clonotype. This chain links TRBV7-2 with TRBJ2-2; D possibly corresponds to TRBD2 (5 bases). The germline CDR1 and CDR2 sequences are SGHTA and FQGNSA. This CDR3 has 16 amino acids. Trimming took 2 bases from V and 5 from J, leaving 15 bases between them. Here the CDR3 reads CASSLTVRRLTGELFF. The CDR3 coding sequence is TGTGCCAGCAGCTTAACTGTACGGAGGCTAACCGGGGAGCTGTTTTTT.

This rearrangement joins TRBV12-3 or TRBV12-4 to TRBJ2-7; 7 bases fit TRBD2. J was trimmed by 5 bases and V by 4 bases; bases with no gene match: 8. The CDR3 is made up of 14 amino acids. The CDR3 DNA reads TGTGCCAGCAGTTCAGAGGGAGGGCCTCACGAGCAGTACTTC. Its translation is CASSSEGGPHEQYF.

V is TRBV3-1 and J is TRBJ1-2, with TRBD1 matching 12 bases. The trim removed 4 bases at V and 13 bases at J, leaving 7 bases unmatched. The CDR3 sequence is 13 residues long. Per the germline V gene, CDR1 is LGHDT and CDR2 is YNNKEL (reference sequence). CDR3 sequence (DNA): TGTGCCAGCAGCCTAACGGCGGGACAGGGGGCCACCTTC. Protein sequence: CASSLTAGQGATF.

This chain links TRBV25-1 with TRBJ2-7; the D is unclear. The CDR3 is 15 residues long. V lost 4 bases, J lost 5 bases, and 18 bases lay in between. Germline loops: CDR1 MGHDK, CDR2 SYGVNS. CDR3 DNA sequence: TGTGCCAGCAGTGGTCGTTTTAGCCTCATTCACGAGCAGTACTTC. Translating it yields CASSGRFSLIHEQYF.

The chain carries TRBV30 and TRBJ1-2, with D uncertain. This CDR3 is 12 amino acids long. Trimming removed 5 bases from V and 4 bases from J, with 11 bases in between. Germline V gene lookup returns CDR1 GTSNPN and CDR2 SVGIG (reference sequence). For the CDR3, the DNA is TGTGCCTGGGCACCCGTCGTCTATGGCTACACCTTC. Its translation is CAWAPVVYGYTF.

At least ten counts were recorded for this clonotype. The CDR3 reads CAAPRGHEQFF. The DNA of the CDR3 is TGTGCCGCCCCTCGAGGGCATGAGCAGTTCTTC. V gene TRBV27 combines with J gene TRBJ2-1; D perhaps matches TRBD2 (5 bases). With 11 bases removed from V and 8 bases from J, the gap between germline ends came to 13 bases. The CDR3 has 11 amino acids. In germline, CDR1 is MNHEY, CDR2 SMNVEV (reference sequence).

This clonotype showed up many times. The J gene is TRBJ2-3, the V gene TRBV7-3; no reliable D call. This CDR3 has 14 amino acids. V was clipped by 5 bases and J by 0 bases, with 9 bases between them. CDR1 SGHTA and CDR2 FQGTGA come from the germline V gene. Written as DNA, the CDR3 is TGTGCCAGCAGCGAATCGATTAGCACAGATACGCAGTATTTT. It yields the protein CASSESISTDTQYF.

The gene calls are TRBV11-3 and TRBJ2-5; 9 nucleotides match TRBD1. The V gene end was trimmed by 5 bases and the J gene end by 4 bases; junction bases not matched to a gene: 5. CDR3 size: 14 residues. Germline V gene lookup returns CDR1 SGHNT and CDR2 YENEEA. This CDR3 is CASSRGQGLETQYF. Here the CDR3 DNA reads TGTGCCAGCAGCCGGGGACAGGGTCTAGAGACCCAGTACTTC. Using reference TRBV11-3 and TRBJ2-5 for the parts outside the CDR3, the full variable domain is EAGVVQSPRYKIIEKKQPVAFWCNPISGHNTLYWYLQNLGQGPELLIRYENEEAVDDSQLPKDRFSAERLKGVDSTLKIQPAELGDSAVYLCASSRGQGLETQYFGPGTRLLVL.

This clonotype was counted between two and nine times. The CDR3 bases are TGTGCCAGCCAGCGAGGAGCGGGAGCCGGGAAGACCCAGTACTTC. This sequence encodes CASQRGAGAGKTQYF. This rearrangement joins TRBV3-1 to TRBJ2-5; 8 positions agree with TRBD2. The junction had 14 bases not matched to a gene; V was cut back by 8 bases and J by 6 bases. From germline, CDR1 is LGHDT and CDR2 YNNKEL (reference sequence). The CDR3 covers 15 residues.

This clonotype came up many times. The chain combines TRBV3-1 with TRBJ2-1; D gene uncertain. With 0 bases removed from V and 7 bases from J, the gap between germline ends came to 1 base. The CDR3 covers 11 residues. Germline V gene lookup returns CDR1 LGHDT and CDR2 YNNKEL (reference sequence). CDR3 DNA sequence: TGTGCCAGCAGCCAAGAAAATGAGCAGTTCTTC. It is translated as CASSQENEQFF.

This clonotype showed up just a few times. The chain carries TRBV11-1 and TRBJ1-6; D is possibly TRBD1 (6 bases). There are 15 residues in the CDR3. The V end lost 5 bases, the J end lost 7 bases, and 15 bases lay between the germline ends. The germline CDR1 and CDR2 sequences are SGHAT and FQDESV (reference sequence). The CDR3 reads CASSATYGQNSPLHF. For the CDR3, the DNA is TGTGCCAGCAGCGCAACTTACGGACAGAATTCACCCCTCCACTTT.

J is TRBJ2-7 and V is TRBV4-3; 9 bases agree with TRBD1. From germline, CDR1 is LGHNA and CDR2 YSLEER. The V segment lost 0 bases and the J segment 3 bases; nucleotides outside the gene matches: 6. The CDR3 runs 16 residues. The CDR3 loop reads CASSQEGTGRYYEQYF. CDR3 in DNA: TGCGCCAGCAGCCAAGAGGGGACAGGGAGGTACTACGAGCAGTACTTC.

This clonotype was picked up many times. The CDR3 DNA reads as TGTGCCAGCAGTTTATCCAGGGCACAGCCCCAGCATTTT. Translating gives CASSLSRAQPQHF. The chain has TRBV27 and TRBJ1-5, with TRBD1 as a possible D gene (5 bases). Trimming removed 0 bases from V and 7 bases from J, with 7 bases in between. In germline, CDR1 is MNHEY, CDR2 SMNVEV (reference sequence). The CDR3 totals 13 residues.

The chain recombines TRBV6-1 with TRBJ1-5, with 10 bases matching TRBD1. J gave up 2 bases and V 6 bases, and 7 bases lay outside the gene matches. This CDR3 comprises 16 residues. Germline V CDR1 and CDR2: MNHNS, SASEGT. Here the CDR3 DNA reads TGTGCCAGCAGCCACGACAGGGGGCAGGGCAATCAGCCCCAGCATTTT. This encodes CASSHDRGQGNQPQHF.

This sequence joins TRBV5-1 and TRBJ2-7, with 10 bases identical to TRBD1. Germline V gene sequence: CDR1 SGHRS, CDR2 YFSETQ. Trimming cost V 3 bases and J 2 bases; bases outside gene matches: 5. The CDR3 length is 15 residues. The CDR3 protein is CASSSGTGVTYEQYF. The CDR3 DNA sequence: TGCGCCAGCAGCTCCGGGACAGGGGTTACCTACGAGCAGTACTTC.

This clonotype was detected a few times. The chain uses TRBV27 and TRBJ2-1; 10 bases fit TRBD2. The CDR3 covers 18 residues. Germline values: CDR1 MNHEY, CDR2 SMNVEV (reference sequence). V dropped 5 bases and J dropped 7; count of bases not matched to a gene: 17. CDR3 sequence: CASSPNPFLAGVRNEQFF. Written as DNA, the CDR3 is TGTGCCAGCAGTCCCAACCCTTTTCTAGCGGGAGTGAGGAATGAGCAGTTCTTC.

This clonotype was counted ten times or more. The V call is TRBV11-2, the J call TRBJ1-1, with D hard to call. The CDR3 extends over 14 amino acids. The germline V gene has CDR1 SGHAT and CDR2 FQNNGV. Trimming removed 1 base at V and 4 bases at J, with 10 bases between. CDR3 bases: TGTGCCAGCAGCTTAGCGGGAGCGTTCACTGAAGCTTTCTTT. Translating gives CASSLAGAFTEAFF. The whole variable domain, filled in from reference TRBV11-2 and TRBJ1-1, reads EAGVAQSPRYKIIEKRQSVAFWCNPISGHATLYWYQQILGQGPKLLIQFQNNGVVDDSQLPKDRFSAERLKGVDSTLKIQPAKLEDSAVYLCASSLAGAFTEAFFGQGTRLTVV.

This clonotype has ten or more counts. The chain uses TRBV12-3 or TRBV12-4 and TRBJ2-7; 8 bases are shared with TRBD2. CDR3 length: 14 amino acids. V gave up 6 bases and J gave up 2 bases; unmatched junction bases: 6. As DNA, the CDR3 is TGTGCCAGCAGCTCCGGGACTAGGGCCTACGAGCAGTACTTC. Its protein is CASSSGTRAYEQYF.

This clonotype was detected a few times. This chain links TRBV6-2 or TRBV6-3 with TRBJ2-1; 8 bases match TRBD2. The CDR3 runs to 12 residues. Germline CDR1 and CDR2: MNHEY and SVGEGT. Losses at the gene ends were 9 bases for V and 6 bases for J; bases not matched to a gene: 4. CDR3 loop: CASGAGGNEQFF. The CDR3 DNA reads TGTGCCAGTGGCGCGGGGGGCAATGAGCAGTTCTTC.

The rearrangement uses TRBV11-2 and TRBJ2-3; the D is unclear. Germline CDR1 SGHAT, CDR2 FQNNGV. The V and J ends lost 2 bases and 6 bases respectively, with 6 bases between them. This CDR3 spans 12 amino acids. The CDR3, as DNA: TGTGCCAGCAGCTTAATAAGGGATACGCAGTATTTT. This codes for CASSLIRDTQYF.

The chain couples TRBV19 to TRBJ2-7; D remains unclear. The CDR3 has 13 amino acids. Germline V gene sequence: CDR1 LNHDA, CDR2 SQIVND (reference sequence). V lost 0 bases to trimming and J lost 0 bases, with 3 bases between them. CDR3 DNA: TGTGCCAGTAGTATAGATCCCTCCTACGAGCAGTACTTC. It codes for CASSIDPSYEQYF.

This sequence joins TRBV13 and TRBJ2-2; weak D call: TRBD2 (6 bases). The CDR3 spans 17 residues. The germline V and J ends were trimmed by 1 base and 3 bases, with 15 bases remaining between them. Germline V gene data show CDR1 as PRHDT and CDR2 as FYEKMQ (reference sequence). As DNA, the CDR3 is TGTGCCAGCAGCTTAGTCCCCGGCCTAGCGTACACCGGGGAGCTGTTTTTT. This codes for CASSLVPGLAYTGELFF.

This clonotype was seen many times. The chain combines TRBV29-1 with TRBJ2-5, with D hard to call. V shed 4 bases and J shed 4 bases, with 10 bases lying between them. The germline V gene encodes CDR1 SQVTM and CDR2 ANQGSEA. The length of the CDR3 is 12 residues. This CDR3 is CSVGRPPETQYF. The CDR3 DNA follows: TGCAGCGTTGGACGGCCTCCAGAGACCCAGTACTTC.

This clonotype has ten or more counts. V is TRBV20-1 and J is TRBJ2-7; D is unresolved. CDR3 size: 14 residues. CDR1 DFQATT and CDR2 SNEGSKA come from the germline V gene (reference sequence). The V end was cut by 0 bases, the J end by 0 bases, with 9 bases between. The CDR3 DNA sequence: TGCAGTGCTAGAGACCAGGAAATCTCCTACGAGCAGTACTTC. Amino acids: CSARDQEISYEQYF.